This T cell receptor (beta chain) was sequenced during a study of read filtering for tumor transcriptome and immune sequencing. As for the study in general: Transcriptome libraries were built from DNase-treated RNA.

Study observations and caveats: Single-read clonotypes: about 81.9% of IR-seq clonotypes (approximately 4% of reads), about 75% of RNA-seq clonotypes (44.6% of reads).

This library used roughly 0.4 ug RNA and molecular barcoded adaptors spanning alpha/delta and beta/gamma chains. TCRdb re-called the reads through MiXCR, storing one row per CDR3 protein. The repertoire holds 35,000 to 40,000 distinct CDR3 sequences, approximately 15% seen once, with 25% to 30% in the top ten. This clonotype was detected many times. Its antigen is still unknown. What was sequenced was a population of CD138-negative cells sorted from bone marrow. The receptor comes from a donor aged 40 or older with multiple myeloma.

This chain's CDR3 is CSVAPVSGGGETQYF. CDR3 DNA sequence: TGCAGCGTTGCCCCCGTTAGCGGTGGTGGTGAGACCCAGTACTTC. V is TRBV29-1 and J is TRBJ2-5, with D possibly being TRBD2 (6 bases). V dropped 4 bases and J dropped 5 bases, with 20 bases sitting between them. There are 15 residues in the CDR3. From germline, CDR1 is SQVTM and CDR2 ANQGSEA.